The 7 T cell receptor beta chains listed next were all sequenced from one sample in a study of blood T cell repertoires in COVID-19. The table came from immunoSEQ multiplex PCR; TCRdb's copy has only in-frame clones and leaves some out. The table shows around 110,000 clones, with approximately 78% occurring only once. The sequenced material came from peripheral blood. Receptor source: a man between 65 and 85 years old with acute or convalescent COVID-19.

V gene TRBV24-1 combines with J gene TRBJ1-1; D might be TRBD1 (6 bases). This CDR3 spans 13 amino acids. The V and J ends lost 5 bases and 7 bases respectively, with 13 bases between them. The germline CDR1 and CDR2 sequences are KGHDR and SFDVKD. The CDR3 region has the DNA TGTGCCACCAGTGGGGGACACAGCTATGAAGCTTTCTTT. This sequence encodes CATSGGHSYEAFF.

This clone was recorded once. The chain is built from TRBV7-3 and TRBJ1-2; no reliable D call. Trimming left V 2 bases short and J 4 bases short, with 14 bases between. Germline CDR1 reads SGHTA; CDR2 reads FQGTGA. This CDR3 has 15 amino acids. The CDR3 DNA sequence: TGTGCCAGCAGCTTACGTCTGACTGCAGCCTATGGCTACACCTTC. Protein product: CASSLRLTAAYGYTF.

DNA for the CDR3: TGTGCCAGTACCCTACAGGGTAGAAATGAAAAACTGTTTTTT. Its protein is CASTLQGRNEKLFF. This chain connects TRBV19 to TRBJ1-4, with D possibly matching TRBD1 (6 bases). This CDR3 region has 14 residues. Trimming removed 7 bases from V and 5 bases from J, with 14 bases in between. Germline V gene data show CDR1 as LNHDA and CDR2 as SQIVND (reference sequence).

In DNA form, the CDR3 reads TGTGCCACCCTCCGGGCGGGAGGGTGGCAAGAGACCCAGTACTTC. Its translation is CATLRAGGWQETQYF. V is TRBV10-3 and J is TRBJ2-5; 9 nucleotides agree with TRBD2. Trimming cost V 10 bases and J 2 bases; bases outside gene matches: 11. In germline, CDR1 is ENHRY, CDR2 SYGVKD. This CDR3 comprises 15 residues.

This chain links TRBV2 with TRBJ2-5, with 10 bases lining up with TRBD1. Germline lookup yields CDR1 SNHLY and CDR2 FYNNEI. Losses at the gene ends were 8 bases for V and 5 bases for J; bases not matched to a gene: 11. The CDR3 runs 15 residues. CDR3 bases: TGTGCCAGCTTAGACCCGGGACAGGGGTCGGAGACCCAGTACTTC. The encoded protein is CASLDPGQGSETQYF.

The rearrangement uses TRBV9 and TRBJ2-3; D perhaps matches TRBD1 (5 bases). Germline V lookup: CDR1 SGDLS, CDR2 YYNGEE. This CDR3 has 14 residues. V was shortened by 3 bases and J by 1 base, with 9 bases between the two germline ends. CDR3 residues: CASSAWGGTDTQYF. The CDR3, as DNA: TGTGCCAGCAGCGCATGGGGCGGCACAGATACGCAGTATTTT.

CDR3 in DNA: TGTGCCAGCATTAAGACAGGGGGCTTCTACGAGCAGTACTTC. It specifies CASIKTGGFYEQYF. The V and J genes are TRBV28 and TRBJ2-7, with TRBD1 matching 10 bases. The CDR3 contains 14 residues. Germline CDR1 MDHEN, CDR2 SYDVKM. The trim removed 7 bases at V and 3 bases at J, leaving 6 bases unmatched.